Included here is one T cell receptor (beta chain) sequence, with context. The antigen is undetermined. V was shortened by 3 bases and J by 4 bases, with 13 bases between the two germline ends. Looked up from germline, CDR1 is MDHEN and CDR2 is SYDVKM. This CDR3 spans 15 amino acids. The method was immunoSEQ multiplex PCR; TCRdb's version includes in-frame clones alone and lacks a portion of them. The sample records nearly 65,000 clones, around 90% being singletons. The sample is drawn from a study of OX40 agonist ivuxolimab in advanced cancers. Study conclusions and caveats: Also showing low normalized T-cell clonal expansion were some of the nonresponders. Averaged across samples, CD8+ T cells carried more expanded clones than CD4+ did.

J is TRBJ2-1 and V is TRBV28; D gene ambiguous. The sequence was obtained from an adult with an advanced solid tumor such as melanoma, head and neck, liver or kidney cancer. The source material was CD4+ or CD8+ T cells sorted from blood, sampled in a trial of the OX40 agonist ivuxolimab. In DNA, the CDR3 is TGTGCCAGCAGTTTTCTAACACCTTCTTACAATGAGCAGTTCTTC. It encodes CASSFLTPSYNEQFF.